This TCR beta chain appears in the sequencing data of a study of T-cell reconstitution after alpha-beta-depleted transplantation in children. This clonotype was picked up a small number of times. The CDR3 covers 16 residues. The germline V gene encodes CDR1 SGHRS and CDR2 YFSETQ. Trimming left V 4 bases short and J 0 bases short, with 16 bases between. During its preparation, the TCRbeta library received unique molecular identifiers. Each CDR3 protein is one row after TCRdb ran MiXCR on the PCR reads. The data hold under 350,000 distinct CDR3 sequences, with nearly 10% observed a single time. The chain uses TRBV5-1 and TRBJ1-1, with TRBD1 as a possible D gene (5 bases). This TCR was recovered from a human donor who donated a stem cell graft to a child with SCID. Sequenced here: PBMCs from the stem cell graft donor, sampled from the stem cell graft. The CDR3: CASSPQVALLNTEAFF. CDR3 nucleotides: TGCGCCAGCAGCCCACAGGTCGCGCTACTGAACACTGAAGCTTTCTTT.